This T cell receptor beta chain was sequenced during a study of T cell responses to AZD1222 COVID-19 vaccine. Germline CDR1 and CDR2: MNHNY and SVGAGI (reference sequence). V gave up 0 bases and J gave up 4 bases; unmatched junction bases: 3. This CDR3 region has 15 residues. Here immunoSEQ multiplex PCR was the method, and the copy in TCRdb shows in-frame clones only, minus some. The data contain 80,000 to 100,000 clones, approximately 90% of them singletons. The clonotype originates from an adult who received the AZD1222 COVID-19 vaccine. The gene calls are TRBV6-6 and TRBJ1-1; TRBD1 agrees at 9 bases. The input for sequencing was peripheral blood, taken 28 days after the second AZD1222 dose. The CDR3 sequence: CASSYSGTGSTEAFF. CDR3 coding DNA: TGTGCCAGCAGTTACTCGGGGACAGGGAGCACTGAAGCTTTCTTT.